What follows describes a single T cell receptor (beta chain). The target of this receptor is not known. No qualities accompany the bases; no much larger clone lies one base away. Libraries were prepared through the immunoSEQ multiplex PCR assay. In its TCRdb copy, this immuneACCESS table keeps in-frame sequences only and misses some clones. Where compared with another copy, unresolved V genes explain less than half of these, and the others have no known cause. Within this sample are 40,000 to 45,000 clones, with approximately 90% of them counted one time only. 5.9% of the sample goes to the ten largest clones. This record belongs to a study of T cell changes during pregnancy in multiple sclerosis (dated by TCRdb to about 2019). With regard to the full study: In women with multiple sclerosis, the researchers looked at how the T cell repertoire shifted as pregnancy progressed.

The CDR3 starts with the cysteine, ends with the phenylalanine, and has 13 residues. Just CDR3 DNA is preserved here, 39 bases in frame from base 1. Reading the germline V gene (reference sequence) gives CDR1 MNHNY and CDR2 SVGAGI. V is cut back by 7 bases and J by 2 bases, with 4 bases in the junction unmatched. The sample in question was CD8+ T cells from peripheral blood mononuclear cells, obtained after pregnancy. This receptor was identified in a female donor in good health, enrolled as a control in a pregnancy study. The sequence joins TRBV6-6 to TRBJ2-7; 8 junctional bases match TRBD1. The CDR3 protein is CASTDRGPYEQYF. The nucleotide sequence is given as TGTGCCAGCACCGACAGGGGCCCCTACGAGCAGTACTTC.